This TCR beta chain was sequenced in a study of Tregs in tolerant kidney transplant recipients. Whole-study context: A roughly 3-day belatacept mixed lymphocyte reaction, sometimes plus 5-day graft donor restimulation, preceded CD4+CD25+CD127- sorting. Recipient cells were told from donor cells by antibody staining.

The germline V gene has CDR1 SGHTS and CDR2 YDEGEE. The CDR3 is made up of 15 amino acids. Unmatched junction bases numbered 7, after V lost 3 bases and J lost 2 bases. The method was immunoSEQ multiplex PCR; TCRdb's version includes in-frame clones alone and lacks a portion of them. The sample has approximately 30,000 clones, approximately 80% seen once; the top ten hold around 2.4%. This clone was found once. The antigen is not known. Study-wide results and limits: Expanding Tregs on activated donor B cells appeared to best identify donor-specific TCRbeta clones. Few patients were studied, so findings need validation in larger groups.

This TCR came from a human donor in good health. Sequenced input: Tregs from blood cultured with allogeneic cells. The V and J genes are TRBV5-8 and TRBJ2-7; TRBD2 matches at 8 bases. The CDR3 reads CASSSRGLDPYEQYF. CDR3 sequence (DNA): TGTGCCAGCAGCTCGAGGGGACTAGACCCCTACGAGCAGTACTTC.